These 12 T cell receptor beta chains were all obtained from the same sample, sequenced in a study of blood T cell repertoires in COVID-19. Here immunoSEQ multiplex PCR was the method, and the copy in TCRdb shows in-frame clones only, minus some. The data show 180,000 or so clones, with roughly four fifths seen just once and approximately 11% held by the top ten. The sample was PBMCs or T cells enriched from blood (not recorded which). The receptors come from a man aged 45-60 years who had recovered from COVID-19.

V gene TRBV18 combines with J gene TRBJ2-2; D gene uncertain. Germline lookup yields CDR1 KGHSH and CDR2 LQKENI. The CDR3 length is 16 residues. Deletions cut 0 bases from V and 1 base from J, with 9 bases between. The DNA of the CDR3 is TGTGCCAGCTCACCACCGAATAGTGAGAACACCGGGGAGCTGTTTTTT. Protein: CASSPPNSENTGELFF.

The chain uses TRBV6-5 and TRBJ1-2; the D gene is possibly TRBD1 (6 bases). Germline lookup yields CDR1 MNHEY and CDR2 SVGAGI. V was shortened by 6 bases and J by 4 bases, with 15 bases between the two germline ends. This CDR3 is built from 14 residues. The CDR3 here is CASRGHPPLYGYTF. CDR3 bases: TGTGCCAGCAGGGGACATCCCCCCCTCTATGGCTACACCTTC.

This clone was seen a few times. V usage is TRBV18 and J usage is TRBJ2-2; TRBD1 agrees at 7 bases. Germline loops: CDR1 KGHSH, CDR2 LQKENI. The junction had 8 bases not matched to a gene; V was cut back by 3 bases and J by 7 bases. This CDR3 is built from 15 residues. CDR3 sequence (DNA): TGTGCCAGCTCACCTCTTCCCGGGACAGACGGGGAGCTGTTTTTT. Protein: CASSPLPGTDGELFF. The complete variable domain, with remaining parts taken from reference TRBV18 and TRBJ2-2, reads NAGVMQNPRHLVRRRGQEARLRCSPMKGHSHVYWYRQLPEEGLKFMVYLQKENIIDESGMPKERFSAEFPKEGPSILRIQQVVRGDSAAYFCASSPLPGTDGELFFGEGSRLTVL.

The chain carries TRBV6-6 and TRBJ2-7; D is possibly TRBD2 (6 bases). This CDR3 is 13 amino acids long. Germline CDR1 MNHNY, CDR2 SVGAGI (reference sequence). With 9 bases removed from V and 6 bases from J, the gap between germline ends came to 18 bases. CDR3 nucleotide sequence: TGTGCCAGTTTCATGCGGGATCAAGGCGAGCAGTACTTC. As protein: CASFMRDQGEQYF.

V and J are TRBV6-5 and TRBJ1-2, with 7 bases lining up with TRBD1. The junction had 7 bases not matched to a gene; V was cut back by 5 bases and J by 4 bases. Germline V CDR1 and CDR2: MNHEY, SVGAGI. CDR3 length: 14 residues. The CDR3 sequence: CASSTRTGSYGYTF. The CDR3 region has the DNA TGTGCCAGCAGTACCAGGACAGGCAGCTATGGCTACACCTTC.

V and J are TRBV28 and TRBJ1-4, with 8 positions matching TRBD1. Germline lookup yields CDR1 MDHEN and CDR2 SYDVKM. J lost 11 bases, V lost 6 bases, and 5 bases had no gene match. This CDR3 is built from 12 residues. This CDR3 reads CASRDRVEKLFF. DNA for the CDR3: TGTGCCAGCAGGGACAGGGTTGAGAAACTGTTTTTT.

Only a few counts were recorded for this clone. The rearrangement links TRBV3-1 (or the pseudogene TRBV3-2) to TRBJ1-6; 9 bases map to TRBD1. Germline trimming cut 7 bases from V and 6 bases from J; bases unmatched to any gene: 4. CDR1 LGHDT and CDR2 YNNKEL come from the germline V gene (reference sequence). The CDR3 has 14 residues. This CDR3 reads CASTPTGGNSPLHF. In DNA form, the CDR3 reads TGTGCCAGCACCCCGACAGGGGGTAATTCACCCCTCCACTTT.

The rearrangement uses TRBV5-6 and TRBJ2-4; D is possibly TRBD1 (6 bases). The germline V gene has CDR1 SGHDT and CDR2 YYEEEE. The ends were cut back, 3 bases at V and 0 bases at J, with 13 bases in the middle. CDR3 length equals 16 residues. CDR3 sequence: CASSSGQTIAKNIQYF. Written as DNA, the CDR3 is TGTGCCAGCAGCTCTGGACAGACCATAGCCAAAAACATTCAGTACTTC.

This chain links TRBV14 with TRBJ1-6, with 7 bases lining up with TRBD1. V shed 4 bases and J 13 bases; nucleotides not matched to a gene: 7. The CDR3 contains 13 residues. Germline V lookup: CDR1 SGHDN, CDR2 FVKESK. The CDR3 region is CASSRRDSAPLHF. CDR3 nucleotides: TGTGCCAGCAGCCGACGGGACAGCGCGCCCCTCCACTTT.

The table lists this clone with a few counts. The chain links TRBV3-1 (or the pseudogene TRBV3-2) to TRBJ1-2; TRBD1 is a possible D gene (6 bases). The germline V and J ends were trimmed by 4 bases and 8 bases, with 17 bases remaining between them. The CDR3 runs to 14 residues. Germline lookup yields CDR1 LGHDT and CDR2 YNNKEL (reference sequence). In nucleotides, the CDR3 is TGTGCCAGCAGCCCAAGATACCAGGGGTGGGGCTACACCTTC. It yields the protein CASSPRYQGWGYTF.

The V call is TRBV2, the J call TRBJ1-2, with 7 bases lining up with TRBD1. J gave up 2 bases and V 5 bases, and 5 bases lay outside the gene matches. Germline V gene lookup returns CDR1 SNHLY and CDR2 FYNNEI. The CDR3 spans 14 residues. The CDR3 sequence is CASSSDRANYGYTF. CDR3 nucleotides: TGTGCCAGCAGTAGCGACAGGGCGAACTATGGCTACACCTTC.

The rearrangement joins TRBV14 to TRBJ1-5; 9 bases map to TRBD1. Germline CDR1 SGHDN, CDR2 FVKESK. The V segment lost 5 bases and the J segment 6 bases; nucleotides outside the gene matches: 5. The CDR3 is 14 residues long. This CDR3 is CASSLTGGTQPQHF. CDR3 sequence (DNA): TGTGCCAGCAGCTTGACAGGGGGAACTCAGCCCCAGCATTTT.